This entry lists 16 T cell receptor beta chains sequenced from one sample in a study of blood T cells in healthy people across ages. Using a J-beta primer mix together with a sample-barcoded 5' primer, a second PCR was run for roughly 7 to 11 cycles. Each CDR3 protein gets one entry after TCRdb re-called the 5' RACE reads with MiXCR. Among approximately 790,000 distinct CDR3 sequences listed, around 68% were seen once. The sequenced sample consisted of blood. The receptors come from a man aged 25-45 years in good health.

This clonotype was observed a single time. The chain combines TRBV4-3 with TRBJ2-7; D possibly corresponds to TRBD2 (5 bases). This CDR3 has 15 amino acids. Germline CDR1 and CDR2: LGHNA and YSLEER. V lost 4 bases, J lost 0 bases, and 13 bases lay in between. CDR3 region: CASSPYSGPSYEQYF. DNA of the CDR3: TGCGCCAGCAGCCCTTACAGCGGACCCTCCTACGAGCAGTACTTC.

This clonotype is a singleton in its sample. The chain combines TRBV7-2 with TRBJ2-1, with D tentatively TRBD2 (5 bases). Germline CDR1 SGHTA, CDR2 FQGNSA. The CDR3 runs 12 residues. Trimming pared 5 bases from V and 12 bases from J, leaving 14 bases between. The CDR3 DNA follows: TGTGCCAGCAGCCCGGGGTCGTCAGGGCAGTTCTTC. As protein: CASSPGSSGQFF.

The chain has TRBV9 and TRBJ1-6; no definite D call. Germline-derived CDR1 and CDR2 are SGDLS and YYNGEE. Trimming removed 0 bases from V and 11 bases from J, with 12 bases in between. The CDR3 is 14 amino acids. CDR3 sequence (DNA): TGTGCCAGCAGCGTAGATGACGGCGCCGCACCCCTCCACTTT. This encodes CASSVDDGAAPLHF.

The chain is built from TRBV5-1 and TRBJ2-1, with 10 bases matching TRBD2. The ends lost 4 bases at V and 8 bases at J; junction bases unmatched: 9. Germline V CDR1 and CDR2: SGHRS, YFSETQ. This CDR3 is 15 amino acids long. CDR3 sequence: CASSPTSGYLHEQFF. As DNA, the CDR3 is TGCGCCAGCAGCCCGACTAGCGGGTATCTGCATGAGCAGTTCTTC.

For the CDR3, the DNA is TGCAGCGTTCTAACAGGAATGGAAAAACTGTTTTTT. It specifies CSVLTGMEKLFF. This sequence joins TRBV29-1 and TRBJ1-4, with D tentatively TRBD1 (5 bases). The CDR3 spans 12 residues. Germline assignment: CDR1 SQVTM and CDR2 ANQGSEA. V dropped 5 bases and J dropped 8 bases, with 12 bases sitting between them.

This sequence joins TRBV7-9 and TRBJ2-4; TRBD1 might be the D (5 bases). The CDR3 sequence is 14 residues long. Germline CDR1 is SEHNR and CDR2 is FQNEAQ (reference sequence). With 5 bases removed from V and 13 bases from J, the gap between germline ends came to 21 bases. This chain's CDR3 is CASSQTTASYEQYF. Here the CDR3 DNA reads TGTGCCAGCAGCCAAACGACAGCCTCCTATGAGCAGTACTTC.

The genes are TRBV7-9 and TRBJ2-7; 13 bases match TRBD2. The CDR3 is 16 amino acids. The germline CDR1 and CDR2 sequences are SEHNR and FQNEAQ (reference sequence). V lost 6 bases to trimming and J lost 5 bases; unmatched junction nucleotides: 10. CDR3 DNA sequence: TGTGCCAGCAGTCCCGGGACTAGCGGGGTATGGGACGAGCAGTACTTC. It encodes CASSPGTSGVWDEQYF.

CDR3 sequence reads: CASSPGVGPGRSYEQYF. For the CDR3, the DNA is TGTGCCAGCAGCCCAGGTGTAGGGCCAGGACGCTCCTACGAGCAGTACTTC. This rearrangement joins TRBV7-9 to TRBJ2-7; D uncertain. The CDR3 totals 17 residues. V gave up 5 bases and J gave up 0 bases, with 20 bases separating them. Looked up from germline, CDR1 is SEHNR and CDR2 is FQNEAQ (reference sequence).

The sample holds a few counts of this clonotype. The chain combines TRBV6-5 with TRBJ2-3; TRBD1 agrees at 11 bases. This CDR3 contains 15 residues. V dropped 4 bases and J dropped 5; count of bases not matched to a gene: 5. CDR1 MNHEY and CDR2 SVGAGI come from the germline V gene. CDR3 in amino acids: CASSLGQGAVDTQYF. The CDR3 region has the DNA TGTGCCAGCAGTTTAGGACAGGGGGCTGTAGATACGCAGTATTTT.

V and J are TRBV7-3 and TRBJ2-5; D is unclear. The J call may be in error: the DNA end matches TRBJ2-7 better. The CDR3 runs 13 residues. Germline CDR1 SGHTA, CDR2 FQGTGA. DNA for the CDR3: TGTGCCAGCAGCGTAAGCACCAGTGGCGAGCAGTACTTC. This sequence encodes CASSVSTSGEQYF.

About this clonotype: At one of its ends the junction is not consistent with the germline gene, which may arise from a read error. This chain joins TRBV7-2 and TRBJ2-5; TRBD1 is a possible D gene (7 bases). This CDR3 region has 13 residues. CDR1 is SGHTA, CDR2 FQGNSA, per germline. The CDR3: CAGSRGVGETQYF. The CDR3 DNA reads TGTGCCGGCAGCAGGGGGGTGGGAGAGACCCAGTACTTC.

The chain is built from TRBV10-3 and TRBJ1-1; TRBD1 is a possible D gene (6 bases). Germline CDR1 is ENHRY and CDR2 is SYGVKD. V lost 2 bases and J 5 bases, leaving 18 bases between the germline ends. This CDR3 is built from 16 residues. The CDR3 nucleotides read TGTGCCATCAGTGAGCCGGGGGGCGGGAGGGATACTGAAGCTTTCTTT. This sequence encodes CAISEPGGGRDTEAFF.

V is TRBV6-1 and J is TRBJ2-4; 8 bases match TRBD1. V dropped 6 bases and J dropped 3; count of bases not matched to a gene: 7. CDR1 and CDR2 (germline): MNHNS, SASEGT. CDR3 length: 15 residues. The CDR3 is CASSADREVKNIQYF. Written as DNA, the CDR3 is TGTGCCAGCAGCGCGGACAGGGAGGTCAAAAACATTCAGTACTTC.

In its sample, this clonotype was seen once. The chain has TRBV6-1 and TRBJ2-7, with TRBD2 identical over 10 bases. Germline values: CDR1 MNHNS, CDR2 SASEGT. V gave up 6 bases and J gave up 2 bases; unmatched junction bases: 16. The CDR3 has 18 residues. The CDR3 sequence is CASSPISTLAGPTYEQYF. As DNA, the CDR3 is TGTGCCAGCAGCCCAATATCGACACTAGCGGGGCCAACCTACGAGCAGTACTTC.

This clonotype showed up just a few times. The chain links TRBV6-5 to TRBJ2-1; 9 nucleotides align to TRBD2. The trim removed 2 bases at V and 5 bases at J, leaving 4 bases unmatched. The CDR3 sequence is 15 residues long. Germline lookup yields CDR1 MNHEY and CDR2 SVGAGI. The CDR3 bases are TGTGCCAGCAGTTACGTTGCGGGGGGGAACAATGAGCAGTTCTTC. Amino acids: CASSYVAGGNNEQFF.

The rearrangement joins TRBV27 to TRBJ2-4; D may be TRBD1 (6 bases). The CDR3 is 16 amino acids. The germline V and J ends were trimmed by 6 bases and 0 bases, with 15 bases remaining between them. Looked up from germline, CDR1 is MNHEY and CDR2 is SMNVEV (reference sequence). CDR3 region: CASSPTGVGAKNIQYF. The CDR3 DNA reads TGTGCCAGCAGCCCGACAGGAGTGGGAGCCAAAAACATTCAGTACTTC.